This record covers a single T cell receptor beta chain. Authors' processing steps: Reference gene primers were amplified, and this amplification served to estimate nucleated cell counts. The method was immunoSEQ multiplex PCR; TCRdb's version includes in-frame clones alone and lacks a portion of them. The V and J calls and clone size come from that table; D and trimming were worked out from the DNA. Of about 42,000 clones in the sample, around 89% were seen once. This entry is derived from a study of blood T cell repertoires in COVID-19. Study-level information: Sites in the United States, Italy and Spain provided acute and convalescent COVID-19 samples. Sample material is recorded as cDNA or gDNA derived from T cells, B-cell-depleted T cells, or PBMCs.

The V gene's germline CDR1 is KGHSH and CDR2 LQKENI. The CDR3 has 15 residues. V shed 6 bases and J shed 5 bases, with 14 bases lying between them. The TCR sequence derives from a man aged 25-45 years with active or convalescent COVID-19. This chain connects TRBV18 to TRBJ1-6, with D perhaps matching TRBD1 (5 bases). The sample consisted of peripheral blood. The CDR3 bases are TGTGCCAGCTCCGACAAACAGGCCAATAATTCACCCCTCCACTTT. Its protein is CASSDKQANNSPLHF.